This TCR beta chain came from a study of immune evolution from preneoplasia to lung adenocarcinoma. Study-level results: Later-stage lesions seemingly showed higher T cell density and diversity than normal lung. From normal lung to invasive adenocarcinoma, top clone frequencies appeared to decrease.

Repertoires were generated with immunoSEQ multiplex PCR, while TCRdb's copy carries only in-frame clones and drops some. The data contain thousands of clones, roughly 86% of them singletons. The V gene lost 0 bases and the J gene lost 4 bases, with 8 bases spanning the gap. Germline CDR1 is LGHNA and CDR2 is YSLEER. The CDR3 extends over 14 amino acids. A word on this clone: Its antigen is not known.

The specimen sequenced was FFPE minimally invasive lung adenocarcinoma tissue. The rearrangement links TRBV4-3 to TRBJ2-3; the D is unclear. This sequence was found in a donor older than 65 with lung adenocarcinoma. CDR3 sequence reads: CASSQDAVADTQYF. Written as DNA, the CDR3 is TGCGCCAGCAGCCAAGATGCGGTGGCAGATACGCAGTATTTT.